The next 30 T cell receptor beta chains were all read from a single sample in a study of Ad26.COV2.S vaccination and SARS-CoV-2 variants. As to treatment: some 20 received Ad26.COV2.S at low or high dose, single or two shots; 5 received placebo; per-sample allocation not given. Sampling was performed 63 days after the first vaccine or placebo injection. The table came from immunoSEQ multiplex PCR; TCRdb's copy has only in-frame clones and leaves some out. The sample contains fewer than 400,000 clones, around 89% of which appear only once. Sequenced here: peripheral blood, sampled in a trial of Ad26.COV2.S vaccine versus placebo. These receptors were obtained from a person aged 18-65 years who received the Ad26.COV2.S COVID-19 vaccine or a placebo.

This clone was picked up a small number of times. The chain joins TRBV6-5 to TRBJ1-1; unclear D gene. The CDR3 is made up of 12 amino acids. Germline CDR1 and CDR2: MNHEY and SVGAGI. V was clipped by 5 bases and J by 6 bases, with 10 bases between them. CDR3 in amino acids: CASSSGTSEAFF. Written as DNA, the CDR3 is TGTGCCAGCAGTAGCGGAACCTCTGAAGCTTTCTTT.

This clone was recorded only once. The chain uses TRBV28 and TRBJ2-3; D is perhaps TRBD2 (5 bases). Germline-derived CDR1 and CDR2 are MDHEN and SYDVKM. The CDR3 sequence is 13 residues long. V shed 8 bases and J shed 0 bases, with 9 bases lying between them. CDR3 in amino acids: CASGRDSTDTQYF. The CDR3 DNA sequence: TGTGCCAGCGGACGGGATAGCACAGATACGCAGTATTTT.

This clone was found once. The V gene is TRBV5-1, the J gene TRBJ2-5; D possibly corresponds to TRBD2 (6 bases). Trimming stripped 6 bases from V and 0 bases from J, with 15 bases between. Germline lookup yields CDR1 SGHRS and CDR2 YFSETQ. The CDR3 is 15 amino acids. DNA of the CDR3: TGCGCCAGCACTCACGGCGGGAAGTACCAAGAGACCCAGTACTTC. It specifies CASTHGGKYQETQYF.

This chain uses TRBV25-1 with TRBJ2-7; TRBD2 might be the D (6 bases). This CDR3 is built from 18 residues. Germline V gene data show CDR1 as MGHDK and CDR2 as SYGVNS. Trimming took off 3 bases at V and 0 bases at J, with 21 bases between the two ends. The CDR3 DNA follows: TGTGCCAGCAGTGAGCTATATGGTCTGGGACTGAACTCCTACGAGCAGTACTTC. This translates into CASSELYGLGLNSYEQYF.

V usage is TRBV27 and J usage is TRBJ1-1; D may be TRBD1 (5 bases). Germline CDR1 and CDR2: MNHEY and SMNVEV (reference sequence). This CDR3 has 15 amino acids. V shed 2 bases and J shed 3 bases, with 13 bases lying between them. The CDR3 is CASSLEGVSDTEAFF. The CDR3, as DNA: TGTGCCAGCAGTTTAGAAGGGGTATCTGACACTGAAGCTTTCTTT.

The genes are TRBV3-1 (or the pseudogene TRBV3-2) and TRBJ2-2; D is ambiguous. V lost 3 bases and J 2 bases, leaving 10 bases between the germline ends. Germline V gene sequence: CDR1 LGHDT, CDR2 YNNKEL (reference sequence). This CDR3 is built from 15 residues. CDR3 amino acids: CASSQTVANTGELFF. In DNA, the CDR3 is TGTGCCAGCAGCCAGACCGTAGCAAACACCGGGGAGCTGTTTTTT.

J is TRBJ2-3 and V is TRBV5-1, with 8 bases that match TRBD2. The CDR3 contains 20 residues. The V gene end was trimmed by 0 bases and the J gene end by 1 base; junction bases not matched to a gene: 16. Germline values: CDR1 SGHRS, CDR2 YFSETQ. CDR3 in amino acids: CASSLGGDGGRPHGTDTQYF. The CDR3 DNA sequence: TGCGCCAGCAGCTTGGGTGGGGACGGCGGGAGGCCCCATGGCACAGATACGCAGTATTTT.

The chain carries TRBV19 and TRBJ2-3; D tentatively reads TRBD1 or TRBD2 (5 bases each). This CDR3 has 12 residues. Looked up from germline, CDR1 is LNHDA and CDR2 is SQIVND (reference sequence). The V gene lost 4 bases and the J gene lost 11 bases, with 13 bases spanning the gap. The CDR3, as DNA: TGTGCCAGTAGTACCCAGGTTGGGGGGCAGTATTTT. It yields the protein CASSTQVGGQYF.

The J gene is TRBJ2-3, the V gene TRBV7-8; D perhaps matches TRBD2 (6 bases). The ends were cut back, 5 bases at V and 4 bases at J, with 13 bases in the middle. This CDR3 region has 14 residues. Per germline, CDR1 SGHVS and CDR2 FQNEAQ. CDR3 coding DNA: TGTGCCAGCAGCCAGACTTGGGGGGCAGATACGCAGTATTTT. Amino acid sequence: CASSQTWGADTQYF.

The chain recombines TRBV29-1 with TRBJ2-7; 8 bases line up with TRBD1. Germline-derived CDR1 and CDR2 are SQVTM and ANQGSEA. V shed 5 bases and J 3 bases; nucleotides not matched to a gene: 9. The length of the CDR3 is 14 residues. This chain's CDR3 is CSVPGQGPFYEQYF. The CDR3 nucleotides read TGCAGCGTTCCAGGACAGGGTCCTTTCTACGAGCAGTACTTC.

This clone has a count of ten or more. V is TRBV4-3 and J is TRBJ2-1; maybe TRBD2 (6 bases). The V end lost 0 bases, the J end lost 3 bases, and 9 bases lay between the germline ends. Germline loops: CDR1 LGHNA, CDR2 YSLEER. This CDR3 has 15 residues. The CDR3 region is CASSQEEGGYNEQFF. The CDR3 DNA follows: TGCGCCAGCAGCCAAGAAGAGGGAGGCTACAATGAGCAGTTCTTC.

This sequence joins TRBV6-5 and TRBJ2-3; D tentatively reads TRBD1 or TRBD2 (7 bases each). Germline V gives CDR1 MNHEY, CDR2 SVGAGI. The CDR3 runs 11 residues. V gave up 6 bases and J gave up 15 bases, with 16 bases separating them. The chain's CDR3 is CASRGGTVCYF. The DNA of the CDR3 is TGTGCCAGCAGGGGGGGGACAGTATGTTATTTT.

CDR3 residues: CASSSAGQSKGEAFF. Here the CDR3 DNA reads TGTGCCAGCAGCTCCGCCGGACAGTCCAAAGGTGAAGCTTTCTTT. The gene calls are TRBV7-9 and TRBJ1-1; TRBD1 is a possible D gene (6 bases). V shed 4 bases and J shed 7 bases, with 19 bases lying between them. Germline V gene sequence: CDR1 SEHNR, CDR2 FQNEAQ (reference sequence). The CDR3 is 15 amino acids.

The chain combines TRBV27 with TRBJ2-7; tentatively, D is TRBD2 (6 bases). Germline V CDR1 and CDR2: MNHEY, SMNVEV (reference sequence). This CDR3 region has 13 residues. V lost 5 bases and J 6 bases, leaving 14 bases between the germline ends. This CDR3 is CASSRDLGFEQYF. The CDR3 coding sequence is TGTGCCAGCAGTCGGGACTTAGGCTTCGAGCAGTACTTC.

The genes are TRBV19 and TRBJ2-7; 7 bases match TRBD2. From germline, CDR1 is LNHDA and CDR2 SQIVND (reference sequence). The trim removed 3 bases at V and 2 bases at J, leaving 4 bases unmatched. The CDR3 loop spans 14 amino acids. This chain's CDR3 is CASSMAGVTYEQYF. CDR3 bases: TGTGCCAGTAGTATGGCGGGGGTTACCTACGAGCAGTACTTC.

The V and J genes are TRBV4-3 and TRBJ2-2; D gene ambiguous. The CDR3 has 13 amino acids. Per the germline V gene, CDR1 is LGHNA and CDR2 is YSLEER. The V end lost 1 base, the J end lost 5 bases, and 5 bases lay between the germline ends. The CDR3 protein is CASSQARTGELFF. As DNA, the CDR3 is TGCGCCAGCAGCCAAGCCCGGACCGGGGAGCTGTTTTTT.

The V call is TRBV18, the J call TRBJ2-4, with 7 bases lining up with TRBD1. The CDR3 consists of 16 residues. Germline V gene sequence: CDR1 KGHSH, CDR2 LQKENI. V gave up 3 bases and J gave up 1 base; unmatched junction bases: 6. The CDR3 loop is CASSPLDRAAKNIQYF. The CDR3, as DNA: TGTGCCAGCTCACCCTTAGACAGGGCGGCCAAAAACATTCAGTACTTC.

This clone was seen only once. The V gene is TRBV28, the J gene TRBJ2-1; 7 positions match TRBD2. The CDR3 runs 13 residues. V was clipped by 8 bases and J by 4 bases; unmatched bases: 5. CDR1 and CDR2 from the germline V gene are MDHEN and SYDVKM. The DNA of the CDR3 is TGTGCCAGCGGACTAGACCTTTACAATGAGCAGTTCTTC. Its protein product is CASGLDLYNEQFF. Based on the CDR3 plus reference TRBV28 and TRBJ2-1, the full variable domain is DVKVTQSSRYLVKRTGEKVFLECVQDMDHENMFWYRQDPGLGLRLIYFSYDVKMKEKGDIPEGYSVSREKKERFSLILESASTNQTSMYLCASGLDLYNEQFFGPGTRLTVL.

The V call is TRBV14, the J call TRBJ1-4, with D perhaps TRBD1 (5 bases). V was clipped by 2 bases and J by 2 bases, with 9 bases between them. The CDR3 extends over 15 amino acids. Germline V gene data show CDR1 as SGHDN and CDR2 as FVKESK. This CDR3 is CASSQRAGTNEKLFF. The CDR3 bases are TGTGCCAGCAGCCAACGCGCAGGGACTAATGAAAAACTGTTTTTT.

The chain is built from TRBV11-1 and TRBJ2-3, with D possibly TRBD1 on 6 matching bases. V dropped 4 bases and J dropped 2 bases, with 13 bases sitting between them. The CDR3 covers 15 residues. Per the germline V gene, CDR1 is SGHAT and CDR2 is FQDESV (reference sequence). CDR3 bases: TGTGCCAGCAGCTCCCACGGGACAAACACAGATACGCAGTATTTT. It is translated as CASSSHGTNTDTQYF.

The V call is TRBV10-2, the J call TRBJ2-7; 11 nucleotides align to TRBD2. The germline gives CDR1 WSHSY, CDR2 SAAADI. The CDR3 sequence is 15 residues long. Losses at the gene ends were 5 bases for V and 6 bases for J; bases not matched to a gene: 9. The CDR3 reads CASSQTTSGSGEQYF. The CDR3 nucleotides read TGCGCCAGCAGTCAAACTACTAGCGGGAGTGGCGAGCAGTACTTC.

The chain combines TRBV28 with TRBJ1-6, with unresolved D. Germline CDR1 reads MDHEN; CDR2 reads SYDVKM. This CDR3 is 12 amino acids long. V was cut by 3 bases and J by 8 bases, with 5 bases left in between. In DNA form, the CDR3 reads TGTGCCAGCAGTTTTGCCTATTCACCCCTCCACTTT. This encodes CASSFAYSPLHF.

V is TRBV29-1 and J is TRBJ1-1; the match to TRBD1 covers 10 bases. This CDR3 comprises 15 residues. Germline V CDR1 and CDR2: SQVTM, ANQGSEA. The V gene end was trimmed by 6 bases and the J gene end by 3 bases; junction bases not matched to a gene: 10. The CDR3 loop is CSVSGQGLGDTEAFF. The CDR3 DNA reads as TGCAGCGTCTCGGGACAGGGGTTGGGAGACACTGAAGCTTTCTTT. The full variable domain, its missing parts supplied by reference TRBV29-1 and TRBJ1-1, is SAVISQKPSRDICQRGTSLTIQCQVDSQVTMMFWYRQQPGQSLTLIATANQGSEATYESGFVIDKFPISRPNLTFSTLTVSNMSPEDSSIYLCSVSGQGLGDTEAFFGQGTRLTVV.

The gene calls are TRBV7-9 and TRBJ1-2, with 7 bases that match TRBD1. CDR1 SEHNR and CDR2 FQNEAQ come from the germline V gene (reference sequence). The V gene end was trimmed by 5 bases and the J gene end by 1 base; junction bases not matched to a gene: 13. The CDR3 totals 17 residues. The CDR3 DNA reads TGTGCCAGCAGCCCAACCCAACGCACAGGGGATAACTATGGCTACACCTTC. It specifies CASSPTQRTGDNYGYTF.

The CDR3, as DNA: TGTGCCAGCTCACCGGGAGGTTCGCGGGAGCAGTACTTC. It translates to CASSPGGSREQYF. The chain combines TRBV18 with TRBJ2-7; the D gene is possibly TRBD2 (6 bases). The CDR3 has 13 residues. V was clipped by 3 bases and J by 7 bases, with 13 bases between them. CDR1 is KGHSH and CDR2 is LQKENI in the germline V gene.

V usage is TRBV30 and J usage is TRBJ2-3; tentatively, D is TRBD1 or TRBD2 (5 bases each). Trimming took 2 bases from V and 2 from J, leaving 29 bases between them. CDR3 length: 20 amino acids. The germline gives CDR1 GTSNPN, CDR2 SVGIG (reference sequence). The CDR3 is CAWSRRDPSWGMSNTDTQYF. DNA for the CDR3: TGTGCCTGGAGTCGCCGGGATCCGAGTTGGGGCATGAGCAACACAGATACGCAGTATTTT.

The V call is TRBV7-9, the J call TRBJ2-6, with a weak D call TRBD2 (6 bases). There are 16 residues in the CDR3. The germline V gene has CDR1 SEHNR and CDR2 FQNEAQ (reference sequence). Trimming removed 3 bases at V and 4 bases at J, with 13 bases between. CDR3 coding DNA: TGTGCCAGCAGCTTCGTCGGGAGAAGGGGGGCCAACGTCCTGACTTTC. Protein product: CASSFVGRRGANVLTF.

This clone has a single count. The gene calls are TRBV7-3 and TRBJ2-3; no definite D call. CDR3 length: 15 residues. The germline gives CDR1 SGHTA, CDR2 FQGTGA. V lost 2 bases to trimming and J lost 2 bases, with 11 bases between them. In DNA, the CDR3 is TGTGCCAGCAGCTTATTCGGTCAGTCCACAGATACGCAGTATTTT. This sequence encodes CASSLFGQSTDTQYF. The entire variable domain, with the rest obtained from reference TRBV7-3 and TRBJ2-3, is as follows: GAGVSQTPSNKVTEKGKYVELRCDPISGHTALYWYRQSLGQGPEFLIYFQGTGAADDSGLPNDRFFAVRPEGSVSTLKIQRTERGDSAVYLCASSLFGQSTDTQYFGPGTRLTVL.

The J gene is TRBJ2-3, the V gene TRBV7-2; 8 positions agree with TRBD2. V lost 3 bases, J lost 0 bases, and 11 bases stayed unmatched. This CDR3 region has 18 residues. Germline CDR1 is SGHTA and CDR2 is FQGNSA. CDR3: CASSFRTSLGLSTDTQYF. The CDR3 region has the DNA TGTGCCAGCAGCTTTAGGACTAGCCTTGGGCTTAGCACAGATACGCAGTATTTT.

Regarding this clone: A much larger clone lies one base from this, so it may be a read error. The identical CDR3 is also encoded by other nucleotide sequences in the sample. V is TRBV5-1 and J is TRBJ2-1; 8 bases fit TRBD1. Germline V gene sequence: CDR1 SGHRS, CDR2 YFSETQ. J was trimmed by 0 bases and V by 4 bases; bases with no gene match: 3. The CDR3 is 15 residues long. The CDR3 region has the DNA TGCGCCAGCAGCCCCGGACAGGGCTCCTACAATGAGCAGTTCTTC. Amino acid sequence: CASSPGQGSYNEQFF.